This TCR beta chain is drawn from a study of cytomegalovirus exposure and HLA in healthy donors. As to this clone: Its antigen remains unknown.

Study results and limitations: The authors later linked a missense DCLRE1C variant to TCR beta V- and J-gene trimming. Among the CMV-associated chains, a few were confirmed in vitro as specific for CMV antigens.

The primer mix had 60 Vbeta and 13 Jbeta primers. Only in-frame clones appear in the TCRdb table, and some are missing; sequencing was by immunoSEQ multiplex PCR. Among more than 100,000 clones listed, approximately 64% were seen once. J lost 2 bases, V lost 5 bases, and 11 bases had no gene match. CDR3 length: 16 amino acids. The germline CDR1 and CDR2 sequences are SGHDT and YYEEEE. The sequence was collected from a woman aged 50 to 60 in good health and CMV-seronegative. The V gene is TRBV5-6, the J gene TRBJ2-3; 7 nucleotides agree with TRBD1. Material: PBMCs. The CDR3 DNA reads as TGTGCCAGCAGACCCCTCGGGACAGTACACACAGATACGCAGTATTTT. It yields the protein CASRPLGTVHTDTQYF. Complete variable domain (other parts from reference TRBV5-6 and TRBJ2-3): DAGVTQSPTHLIKTRGQQVTLRCSPKSGHDTVSWYQQALGQGPQFIFQYYEEEERQRGNFPDRFSGHQFPNYSSELNVNALLLGDSALYLCASRPLGTVHTDTQYFGPGTRLTVL.